This T cell receptor beta chain was recorded in a study of T-cell reconstitution after alpha-beta-depleted transplantation in children. Trimming cost V 1 base and J 4 bases, with 13 bases left between them. CDR3 length: 15 amino acids. Germline CDR1 reads KGHSH; CDR2 reads LQKENI. Study-wide results and caveats: A year post-transplant, T-cell counts and diversity derived mostly from newly produced T cells. Expanded graft clones, several hundred of them, were reportedly the source of alpha-beta T cells about two months after transplant. The study traced high day-60 TCRbeta diversity in some patients to surviving recipient T cells and thymic progenitors.

It was with unique molecular identifiers that the TCRbeta library was prepared. TCRdb re-analysed the PCR reads in MiXCR, keeping a single row per CDR3 protein. Here the sample spans about 830,000 distinct CDR3 sequences, less than 20% being singletons. There are a few counts of this clonotype. Its target is not known. The TCR comes from a male patient younger than 18 who had a stem cell transplant for acute lymphoblastic leukemia, so the T cells may come from the graft donor. The sequenced sample was PBMCs, mostly from graft donor cells, obtained 360 days after TCRalphabeta/CD19-depleted stem cell transplant. The J gene is TRBJ2-5, the V gene TRBV18; D call uncertain. The CDR3 sequence: CASSPLDIVSETQYF. In DNA, the CDR3 is TGTGCCAGCTCACCACTCGATATAGTATCAGAGACCCAGTACTTC. Full variable domain (remainder filled in from reference TRBV18 and TRBJ2-5): NAGVMQNPRHLVRRRGQEARLRCSPMKGHSHVYWYRQLPEEGLKFMVYLQKENIIDESGMPKERFSAEFPKEGPSILRIQQVVRGDSAAYFCASSPLDIVSETQYFGPGTRLLVL.